This is a list of T cell receptor beta chains from one sample in a study of T cell responses to AZD1222 COVID-19 vaccine. Measured with immunoSEQ multiplex PCR; TCRdb has only the in-frame clones, and not every one. The sample has 200,000 to 250,000 clones, about 94% seen once. The sequenced sample was peripheral blood, obtained 28 days after the second dose of the MenACWY control vaccine. Every receptor here comes from an adult who received the MenACWY meningococcal vaccine as a control. Each CDR3 is given with its conserved first and last residue. Fields, in order: clone size, D gene, V gene, J gene, CDR3 protein, CDR3 DNA. D genes are given only for firm matches. Some rows mark clone size as missing; the rest say once, few, many or name a class of expanded clone.

abundance: once
d_gene: TRBD1
v_gene: TRBV3-1/TRBV3-2
j_gene: TRBJ2-7
CDR3aa: CASSQGQWGYEQYF
CDR3nt: TGTGCCAGCAGCCAGGGACAGTGGGGCTACGAGCAGTACTTC

abundance: .
d_gene: .
v_gene: TRBV5-5
j_gene: TRBJ1-1
CDR3aa: CASSLGAANTEAFF
CDR3nt: TGTGCCAGCAGCTTGGGGGCAGCGAACACTGAAGCTTTCTTT

abundance: .
d_gene: .
v_gene: TRBV19
j_gene: TRBJ2-2
CDR3aa: CASSRTVGFAGELFF
CDR3nt: TGTGCCAGTAGTAGGACGGTGGGGTTTGCCGGGGAGCTGTTTTTT

abundance: .
d_gene: .
v_gene: TRBV6-2/TRBV6-3
j_gene: TRBJ1-1
CDR3aa: CASSPRGRMNTEAFF
CDR3nt: TGTGCCAGCAGTCCCCGTGGAAGAATGAACACTGAAGCTTTCTTT

abundance: once
d_gene: TRBD1
v_gene: TRBV29-1
j_gene: TRBJ2-5
CDR3aa: CSVPTGWTETQYF
CDR3nt: TGCAGCGTTCCGACAGGGTGGACAGAGACCCAGTACTTC

abundance: .
d_gene: .
v_gene: TRBV5-1
j_gene: TRBJ1-1
CDR3aa: CASSSRGARNTEAFF
CDR3nt: TGCGCCAGCAGCTCCAGAGGGGCGCGGAACACTGAAGCTTTCTTT

abundance: .
d_gene: TRBD2
v_gene: TRBV5-1
j_gene: TRBJ2-7
CDR3aa: CASSLGGGTSYEQYF
CDR3nt: TGCGCCAGCAGCCTCGGCGGGGGAACCTCCTACGAGCAGTACTTC

abundance: .
d_gene: .
v_gene: TRBV28
j_gene: TRBJ1-5
CDR3aa: CASMWPDSNQPQHF
CDR3nt: TGTGCCAGCATGTGGCCAGATAGCAATCAGCCCCAGCATTTT

abundance: .
d_gene: TRBD1
v_gene: TRBV11-2
j_gene: TRBJ1-1
CDR3aa: CASSPRATGDTEAFF
CDR3nt: TGTGCCAGCAGTCCAAGGGCAACAGGGGACACTGAAGCTTTCTTT

abundance: .
d_gene: .
v_gene: TRBV27
j_gene: TRBJ1-1
CDR3aa: CASSLSFGSAANTEAFF
CDR3nt: TGTGCCAGCAGTTTATCGTTTGGCTCGGCGGCGAACACTGAAGCTTTCTTT

abundance: .
d_gene: .
v_gene: TRBV4-1
j_gene: TRBJ2-3
CDR3aa: CASSQPRNSRTTDTQYF
CDR3nt: TGCGCCAGCAGCCAGCCCCGAAATAGCAGAACCACAGATACGCAGTATTTT